What follows is one TCR beta chain and its context. This clonotype was seen more than once but under ten times. Its cognate antigen has yet to be identified. Base qualities are not provided; no much larger clone lies one nucleotide away. Ophthalmopathy patients had moderately to severely active disease, Clinical Activity Score of at least 3, NOSPECS grade of at least 4, and duration under 3 months. Exclusion was applied to patients with uncontrolled infections, other autoimmune diseases, pregnancy or lactation. Diagnoses were established on the basis of clinical symptoms, serum thyroxine and TRAb, thyroid ultrasound, and orbital computed tomography. Ficoll-Paque density gradient centrifugation was used to isolate PBMCs from 9.5 to 10 ml of fresh peripheral blood. Total RNA was extracted with Trizol reagent, and quality was checked on an Agilent 2100 Bioanalyzer. V lost 1 base and J lost 5 bases, and the count of bases not matched to a germline gene is 16. There are 19 amino acids in the CDR3, from cysteine to phenylalanine inclusive. Only CDR3 DNA remains: 57 bases, in frame from the first base. Taken from the germline V gene (reference sequence), the CDR1 and CDR2 loops are MNHEY and SMNVEV.

This specimen comes from a study of T cells in Graves' hyperthyroidism and ophthalmopathy (dated by TCRdb to between 2018 and 2021). General notes on the study: Peripheral blood samples were taken at initial diagnosis, before any treatment was given. TCR V-J signatures able to tell the groups apart were searched for in a discovery cohort of some 97 patients, of whom roughly 42 had Graves' ophthalmopathy and under 65 had stable Graves' hyperthyroidism. Prospective prediction of ophthalmopathy was tested in an independent validation cohort consisting of fewer than 20 hyperthyroidism patients and more than 15 patients who later progressed to ophthalmopathy. The 75 to 100 discovery patients were randomly split 7:3 into training and test sets. Thyroid tissue and blood T-cell repertoires from more than five Graves' hyperthyroidism patients were also compared in the study. After blood sampling, hyperthyroidism patients were treated with methimazole at a starting dose of 30 mg daily, and ophthalmopathy patients were treated with high-dose intravenous methylprednisolone. According to the paper, TCR Vbeta CDR3 sequencing was carried out on over 130 peripheral blood samples, which came from fewer than 50 ophthalmopathy, under 80 hyperthyroidism and some 17 progressor patients.

Amplification of TCR beta CDR3 regions was carried out from RNA transcripts. For the first round of RT-PCR on the TCR CDR3, the HTBI primer set was used together with the Qiagen OneStep RT-PCR kit. Libraries were constructed in a second round of multiplex PCR, after which size selection and purification were performed. Libraries were sequenced paired-end with 100 bp reads on an Illumina HiSeq2000. Concerning the study's data processing: SOAPnuke was used to process the raw data, throwing out any read that contained adapters or uncalled bases, had a mean Phred below 15, or lacked an exact constant-primer or identifier match. High-quality paired reads were merged with COPE v1.2.5, and unique nucleotide sequences were defined as clonotypes. MiTCR v1.1 was used to align the clonotypes against IMGT TRBV, TRBD and TRBJ reference segments. Only V-J combinations with frequency above 0.0001, covering 99% to 99.2% of repertoires, were analysed. The TCS score was defined as F50 (clonal expansion) divided by E x V (chaos), with BLOSUM62-based TCRdist calculated between CDR3 peptides within each V-J. Welch's t-statistics and random forest reduced fewer than 600 V-J features to about 13, which were used in a naive Bayes classifier (R e1071). TCRdb passed the public sequencing reads through fastp at Q25 and MiXCR, retaining productive beta sequences. One record per CDR3 amino acid sequence lists the most common genes and DNA. The V and J calls here are based on TCRdb, not the publication. This sample holds about 400,000 distinct CDR3 sequences; around 15% were observed only once. The top ten constitute about 21% of the sample.

The paper's findings and limits, for the study overall: Sample size was not statistically predetermined, and blinding of investigators to group allocation was not performed. Blood samples also contained most of the expanded thyroid clonotypes (frequency above 0.001), which suggests that blood repertoires may reflect thyroid immune responses. A model built on a 13 V-J signature distinguished ophthalmopathy from stable hyperthyroidism, reaching roughly 88% sensitivity and about 81% specificity in cross-validation and 80%/75% in testing. During validation, the model predicted progression to ophthalmopathy a median of approximately 6.5 months ahead of onset, with just under 71% sensitivity and 72% to 80% specificity.

Sequenced: blood. This TCR derives from a woman aged 55-69 years with Graves' ophthalmopathy. The receptor chain draws on TRBV27 and TRBJ2-5, with 10 central nucleotides matching TRBD2. CDR3 reads: CASSLFGIAGGFSRETQYF. The DNA sequence is given as TGTGCCAGCAGTTTATTCGGTATAGCGGGAGGTTTTTCCCGGGAGACCCAGTACTTC.